Each of the 21 T cell receptor beta chains below was sequenced from the same sample in a study of early stage breast cancer tumors. Measured with immunoSEQ multiplex PCR; TCRdb has only the in-frame clones, and not every one. This sample yields some 32,000 clones, of which just under 75% are seen a single time; 10% belongs to the top ten. Material: breast tumor tissue. The receptors shown here come from a person aged 30 to 40 with breast cancer.

The gene calls are TRBV5-3 and TRBJ1-3; the D is unclear. TRBV5-3 qualifies as an ORF whose function is uncertain. There are 17 residues in the CDR3. V shed 1 base and J shed 4 bases, with 18 bases lying between them. The CDR3 nucleotides read TGTGCCAGAAGCTTGCCTAAACAGAACGTCCCGGGAAACACCATATATTTT. Its protein is CARSLPKQNVPGNTIYF.

This clone showed up just a few times. The chain links TRBV6-6 to TRBJ1-1; the match to TRBD1 covers 8 bases. This CDR3 spans 12 amino acids. CDR1 and CDR2 from the germline V gene are MNHNY and SVGAGI (reference sequence). The trim removed 10 bases at V and 1 base at J, leaving 2 bases unmatched. CDR3 residues: CATDRGNTEAFF. For the CDR3, the DNA is TGTGCCACCGACAGGGGGAACACTGAAGCTTTCTTT.

The CDR3 loop is CASSLTVNTEAFF. CDR3 nucleotide sequence: TGTGCCAGCAGCTTAACGGTGAACACTGAAGCTTTCTTT. The chain combines TRBV7-3 with TRBJ1-1, with unresolved D. The germline gives CDR1 SGHTA, CDR2 FQGTGA. The CDR3 is made up of 13 amino acids. Trimming pared 0 bases from V and 0 bases from J, leaving 2 bases between.

J is TRBJ2-3 and V is TRBV6-5; no firm D call. The V gene lost 0 bases and the J gene lost 4 bases, with 11 bases spanning the gap. This CDR3 is 15 amino acids long. CDR1 is MNHEY, CDR2 SVGAGI, per germline. The CDR3 sequence is CASSYSPAQSDTQYF. CDR3 bases: TGTGCCAGCAGTTACTCCCCTGCCCAATCAGATACGCAGTATTTT.

The V and J genes are TRBV27 and TRBJ1-2, with D perhaps matching TRBD1 (6 bases). Looked up from germline, CDR1 is MNHEY and CDR2 is SMNVEV (reference sequence). Trimming shortened V by 8 bases and J by 4 bases, and 17 bases separated the two germline ends. The CDR3 contains 14 residues. This CDR3 is CASAMGGQTYGYTF. The CDR3 coding sequence is TGTGCCAGCGCAATGGGGGGGCAGACCTATGGCTACACCTTC.

This clone was picked up one time. V usage is TRBV14 and J usage is TRBJ2-3, with D perhaps TRBD1 or TRBD2 (5 bases each). Per the germline V gene, CDR1 is SGHDN and CDR2 is FVKESK. Trimming cost V 3 bases and J 4 bases, with 17 bases left between them. The CDR3 totals 16 residues. This CDR3 is CASSQRYGTLADTQYF. The DNA of the CDR3 is TGTGCCAGCAGCCAGCGGTACGGGACCCTCGCAGATACGCAGTATTTT.

This clone was counted a single time. The chain has TRBV6-5 and TRBJ2-7; 7 bases fit TRBD2. Germline loops: CDR1 MNHEY, CDR2 SVGAGI. J gave up 5 bases and V 1 base, and 11 bases lay outside the gene matches. The CDR3 extends over 16 amino acids. This CDR3 is CASSYWEGGPSNEQYF. The CDR3, as DNA: TGTGCCAGCAGTTACTGGGAGGGAGGGCCCTCGAACGAGCAGTACTTC.

The chain employs TRBV7-8 and TRBJ2-1, with a possible D match to TRBD2 (5 bases). Trimming removed 1 base from V and 0 bases from J, with 10 bases in between. This CDR3 contains 16 residues. The germline CDR1 and CDR2 sequences are SGHVS and FQNEAQ. CDR3 in DNA: TGTGCCAGCAGCTTAGGACGGGGAAGCTCCTACAATGAGCAGTTCTTC. This sequence encodes CASSLGRGSSYNEQFF. Together with reference TRBV7-8 and TRBJ2-1, the CDR3 gives the full variable domain: GAGVSQSPRYKVAKRGQDVALRCDPISGHVSLFWYQQALGQGPEFLTYFQNEAQLDKSGLPSDRFFAERPEGSVSTLKIQRTQQEDSAVYLCASSLGRGSSYNEQFFGPGTRLTVL.

This clone came up a few times. V is TRBV7-3 and J is TRBJ2-7; TRBD2 agrees at 9 bases. J lost 4 bases, V lost 3 bases, and 7 bases had no gene match. The CDR3 sequence is 15 residues long. Germline V gives CDR1 SGHTA, CDR2 FQGTGA. CDR3 in DNA: TGTGCCAGCAGCTTGACTAGCGGAGAAATTTACGAGCAGTACTTC. Residues: CASSLTSGEIYEQYF.

The CDR3 here is CASSQRTGTGMLQNTEAFF. The CDR3 DNA sequence: TGTGCCAGCAGCCAACGCACCGGGACAGGGATGTTGCAGAACACTGAAGCTTTCTTT. The chain carries TRBV14 and TRBJ1-1; the match to TRBD1 covers 9 bases. V shed 2 bases, J shed 1 base, and the junction held 14 bases outside the gene matches. The length of the CDR3 is 19 residues. Looked up from germline, CDR1 is SGHDN and CDR2 is FVKESK. Full variable domain (outside the CDR3, taken from reference TRBV14 and TRBJ1-1): EAGVTQFPSHSVIEKGQTVTLRCDPISGHDNLYWYRRVMGKEIKFLLHFVKESKQDESGMPNNRFLAERTGGTYSTLKVQPAELEDSGVYFCASSQRTGTGMLQNTEAFFGQGTRLTVV.

Written as DNA, the CDR3 is TGTGCCAGCAACTACCTTTTCATTGACGGTAATTCACCCCTCCACTTT. Protein sequence: CASNYLFIDGNSPLHF. This chain connects TRBV7-2 to TRBJ1-6; D remains ambiguous. With 7 bases removed from V and 6 bases from J, the gap between germline ends came to 19 bases. The length of the CDR3 is 16 residues. CDR1 and CDR2 from the germline V gene are SGHTA and FQGNSA.

This clone was seen only once. The chain combines TRBV6-6 with TRBJ2-1; the D gene is possibly TRBD2 (5 bases). The CDR3 is made up of 15 amino acids. Trimming took 2 bases from V and 1 from J, leaving 9 bases between them. Germline CDR1 and CDR2: MNHNY and SVGAGI (reference sequence). Here the CDR3 reads CASSYRAASYNEQFF. CDR3 nucleotide sequence: TGTGCCAGCAGTTACCGAGCGGCTTCCTACAATGAGCAGTTCTTC.

The V call is TRBV4-2, the J call TRBJ2-2; maybe TRBD1 (6 bases). Trimming took off 0 bases at V and 1 base at J, with 9 bases between the two ends. Germline V gene lookup returns CDR1 LGHNA and CDR2 YNFKEQ. The length of the CDR3 is 16 residues. Here the CDR3 DNA reads TGTGCCAGCAGCCAAGAGATAGGGGGGAACACCGGGGAGCTGTTTTTT. It is translated as CASSQEIGGNTGELFF.

The chain uses TRBV5-5 and TRBJ1-5, with D unclear. V was clipped by 2 bases and J by 2 bases, with 17 bases between them. There are 17 residues in the CDR3. Germline loops: CDR1 SGHKS, CDR2 YYEKEE (reference sequence). The CDR3 sequence: CASSFESSSQGNQPQHF. DNA of the CDR3: TGTGCCAGCAGCTTCGAAAGTTCCTCTCAGGGCAATCAGCCCCAGCATTTT.

The genes are TRBV7-9 and TRBJ1-2; tentative D call: TRBD1 (5 bases). The CDR3 length is 15 residues. Trimming stripped 4 bases from V and 4 bases from J, with 16 bases between. The germline gives CDR1 SEHNR, CDR2 FQNEAQ (reference sequence). The CDR3 DNA follows: TGTGCCAGCAGCTACACCGGGACCAAACCCTATGGCTACACCTTC. Translation: CASSYTGTKPYGYTF.

This sequence joins TRBV10-3 and TRBJ2-2; D is undetermined. CDR3 size: 14 residues. Germline CDR1 reads ENHRY; CDR2 reads SYGVKD. Trimming shortened V by 2 bases and J by 2 bases, and 6 bases separated the two germline ends. CDR3 sequence: CAISEAPNTGELFF. The CDR3 DNA follows: TGTGCCATCAGTGAGGCCCCTAACACCGGGGAGCTGTTTTTT.

This chain links TRBV7-2 with TRBJ2-2; no reliable D call. This CDR3 has 12 amino acids. Germline lookup yields CDR1 SGHTA and CDR2 FQGNSA. Trimming removed 2 bases at V and 7 bases at J, with 5 bases between. The CDR3 sequence: CASSLWDGELFF. DNA of the CDR3: TGTGCCAGCAGCTTATGGGACGGGGAGCTGTTTTTT.

The DNA of the CDR3 is TGCAGCGTTGAAGCTTCGGGACAGGGTTACGAGCAGTACTTC. Its protein is CSVEASGQGYEQYF. J is TRBJ2-7 and V is TRBV29-1; 9 positions match TRBD1. The CDR3 has 14 amino acids. Trimming at V came to 1 base and at J to 4 bases, leaving 5 bases not matched to a gene. The germline CDR1 and CDR2 sequences are SQVTM and ANQGSEA.

The chain carries TRBV28 and TRBJ1-6; 7 bases align to TRBD1. Per germline, CDR1 MDHEN and CDR2 SYDVKM. The V segment lost 1 base and the J segment 4 bases; nucleotides outside the gene matches: 7. The CDR3 has 17 amino acids. CDR3 DNA: TGTGCCAGCAGTTTATTGGACAGGTACTATTATAATTCACCCCTCCACTTT. The encoded protein is CASSLLDRYYYNSPLHF.

The chain combines TRBV30 with TRBJ2-7; 11 nucleotides align to TRBD1. The CDR3 sequence is 13 residues long. With V trimmed by 0 bases and J by 5 bases, 0 bases remained unmatched. From germline, CDR1 is GTSNPN and CDR2 SVGIG (reference sequence). The CDR3 spells CAWSVGQGDEQYF. The CDR3 DNA reads as TGTGCCTGGAGTGTGGGACAGGGGGACGAGCAGTACTTC.

V gene TRBV28 combines with J gene TRBJ1-2; D is unresolved. The CDR3 consists of 14 residues. CDR1 MDHEN and CDR2 SYDVKM come from the germline V gene. V dropped 6 bases and J dropped 4 bases, with 15 bases sitting between them. CDR3 coding DNA: TGTGCCAGCAGCCAAACTACAGAGATCTATGGCTACACCTTC. The encoded protein is CASSQTTEIYGYTF.